This T cell receptor (beta chain) was identified during a study of blood T cell repertoires in COVID-19. TCRdb's copy holds only in-frame clones and misses some; the assay was immunoSEQ multiplex PCR. Of 130,000 to 150,000 clones detected, 87% appear once; the ten largest clones hold less than 45%. Trimming left V 7 bases short and J 4 bases short, with 17 bases between. CDR1 and CDR2 from the germline V gene are SGHNT and YYREEE (reference sequence). The CDR3 runs to 14 residues. The sample comprised peripheral blood. V usage is TRBV5-4 and J usage is TRBJ1-2, with D possibly being TRBD1 (6 bases). The clonotype originates from a man aged 45-60 years who had recovered from COVID-19. CDR3 in DNA: TGTGCCAGCGCCACGGCCACAGGGCCCTATGGCTACACCTTC. It translates to CASATATGPYGYTF.